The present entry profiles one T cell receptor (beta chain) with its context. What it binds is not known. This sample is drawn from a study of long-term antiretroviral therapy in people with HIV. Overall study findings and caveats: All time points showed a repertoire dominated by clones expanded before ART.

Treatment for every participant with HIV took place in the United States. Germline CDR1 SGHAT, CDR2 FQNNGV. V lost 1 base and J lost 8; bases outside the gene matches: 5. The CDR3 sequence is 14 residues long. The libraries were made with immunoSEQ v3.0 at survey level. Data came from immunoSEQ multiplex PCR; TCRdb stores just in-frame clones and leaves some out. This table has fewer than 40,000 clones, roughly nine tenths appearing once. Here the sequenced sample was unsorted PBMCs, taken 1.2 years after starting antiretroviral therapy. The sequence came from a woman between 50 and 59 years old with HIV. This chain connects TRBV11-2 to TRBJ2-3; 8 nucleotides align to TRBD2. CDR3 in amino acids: CASSLAGGAGTQYF. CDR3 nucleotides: TGTGCCAGCAGCTTAGCCGGGGGGGCCGGTACGCAGTATTTT.